Each of the 16 T cell receptor beta chains below was sequenced from the same sample in a study of blood T cell repertoires in COVID-19. The table came from immunoSEQ multiplex PCR; TCRdb's copy has only in-frame clones and leaves some out. The data show 350,000 or so clones, around 87% seen once. The sample taken for sequencing was peripheral blood. The receptors here all came from a woman in her twenties or thirties with COVID-19, enrolled during active disease.

The V call is TRBV9, the J call TRBJ1-5; a weak D match, TRBD1 (5 bases). V was cut by 3 bases and J by 2 bases, with 12 bases left in between. This CDR3 has 15 residues. Germline CDR1 SGDLS, CDR2 YYNGEE. CDR3 protein: CASSATGGRNQPQHF. The CDR3 nucleotides are TGTGCCAGCAGCGCGACCGGGGGACGCAATCAGCCCCAGCATTTT.

V and J are TRBV28 and TRBJ1-5; no clear D. CDR1 is MDHEN, CDR2 SYDVKM, per germline. There are 12 residues in the CDR3. With 4 bases removed from V and 6 bases from J, the gap between germline ends came to 7 bases. CDR3 protein: CASSSSVQPQHF. CDR3 sequence (DNA): TGTGCCAGCAGTTCCAGTGTTCAGCCCCAGCATTTT.

The rearrangement links TRBV19 to TRBJ2-1; 9 positions agree with TRBD1. Germline CDR1 reads LNHDA; CDR2 reads SQIVND (reference sequence). The CDR3 is 14 residues long. V shed 10 bases and J 4 bases; nucleotides not matched to a gene: 8. The CDR3 DNA is TGTGCCACCAGACAGGGGGGTGGGTACAATGAGCAGTTCTTC. As protein: CATRQGGGYNEQFF.

This clone has a single count. J is TRBJ2-7 and V is TRBV18; the D gene is possibly TRBD2 (6 bases). CDR1 and CDR2 (germline): KGHSH, LQKENI. CDR3 size: 16 residues. V was shortened by 1 base and J by 6 bases, with 19 bases between the two germline ends. The chain's CDR3 is CASSPRGSQGGGEQYF. The CDR3 DNA is TGTGCCAGCTCACCACGAGGGAGCCAGGGAGGTGGCGAGCAGTACTTC.

The genes are TRBV7-2 and TRBJ2-1, with D possibly matching TRBD2 (5 bases). The V and J ends lost 5 bases and 4 bases respectively, with 12 bases between them. This CDR3 comprises 14 residues. Germline CDR1 is SGHTA and CDR2 is FQGNSA. This chain's CDR3 is CASSTRTHYNEQFF. The CDR3 region has the DNA TGTGCCAGCAGCACACGGACTCATTACAATGAGCAGTTCTTC.

This clone showed up just a few times. The rearrangement joins TRBV19 to TRBJ2-6, with D possibly TRBD2 on 5 matching bases. Germline-derived CDR1 and CDR2 are LNHDA and SQIVND (reference sequence). This CDR3 spans 16 amino acids. Trimming stripped 3 bases from V and 4 bases from J, with 13 bases between. Here the CDR3 reads CASSIIEGSGANVLTF. CDR3 nucleotides: TGTGCCAGTAGTATTATCGAGGGATCCGGGGCCAACGTCCTGACTTTC.

The rearrangement uses TRBV5-1 and TRBJ2-4, with D possibly matching TRBD1 (6 bases). This CDR3 has 16 amino acids. With 4 bases removed from V and 0 bases from J, the gap between germline ends came to 14 bases. Germline V gene data show CDR1 as SGHRS and CDR2 as YFSETQ. The CDR3 reads CASSLGQRLAKNIQYF. As DNA, the CDR3 is TGCGCCAGCAGCCTAGGACAGCGCCTAGCCAAAAACATTCAGTACTTC.

This clone is a singleton in its sample. CDR3 nucleotide sequence: TGCAGTGCTAGTGACAGAATAATGTCCTACGAGCAGTACTTC. Protein: CSASDRIMSYEQYF. The chain employs TRBV20-1 and TRBJ2-7, with D tentatively TRBD1 (5 bases). Germline CDR1 DFQATT, CDR2 SNEGSKA (reference sequence). V was cut by 3 bases and J by 1 base, with 13 bases left in between. This CDR3 has 14 amino acids.

The chain has TRBV1 and TRBJ2-3; the D call in the table, TRBD1, was not verified against the DNA. TRBV1 is flagged as a pseudogene. This CDR3 region has 17 residues. CDR3 nucleotide sequence: TGCACCAGCAGCCAAGATCCCAGGGGCCACCTCACAGATACGCAGTATTTT. Amino acids: CTSSQDPRGHLTDTQYF.

The V and J genes are TRBV18 and TRBJ2-2; TRBD2 matches 9 bases. The CDR3 consists of 17 residues. The germline gives CDR1 KGHSH, CDR2 LQKENI. The V gene end was trimmed by 0 bases and the J gene end by 2 bases; junction bases not matched to a gene: 4. The CDR3 protein is CASSPPSSGVNTGELFF. Here the CDR3 DNA reads TGTGCCAGCTCACCACCGTCTAGCGGGGTTAACACCGGGGAGCTGTTTTTT.

The V and J genes are TRBV6-2 or TRBV6-3 and TRBJ1-1; D not resolved. The germline gives CDR1 MNHEY, CDR2 SVGEGT. Trimming took 4 bases from V and 0 from J, leaving 12 bases between them. The CDR3 runs 15 residues. This CDR3 reads CASSSKGLMNTEAFF. The CDR3 DNA sequence: TGTGCCAGCAGTTCGAAAGGACTCATGAACACTGAAGCTTTCTTT.

This rearrangement joins TRBV5-1 to TRBJ2-1; D is unresolved. Between the trimmed V and J ends, which lost 4 bases and 2 bases, there was a span of 16 bases. Germline V gene lookup returns CDR1 SGHRS and CDR2 YFSETQ. The CDR3 covers 16 residues. CDR3 DNA: TGCGCCAGCAGCCCCCTCGGCAGGCAACCCTACAATGAGCAGTTCTTC. It is translated as CASSPLGRQPYNEQFF.

V is TRBV9 and J is TRBJ2-2; TRBD2 matches 7 bases. Germline V gene sequence: CDR1 SGDLS, CDR2 YYNGEE. The length of the CDR3 is 15 residues. Trimming took 3 bases from V and 9 from J; bases not matched to a gene: 11. The CDR3 loop is CASSAGLGEYRELFF. As DNA, the CDR3 is TGTGCCAGCAGCGCCGGACTAGGAGAATACCGGGAGCTGTTTTTT.

The gene calls are TRBV24-1 and TRBJ2-3; no reliable D call. V lost 2 bases to trimming and J lost 1 base, with 12 bases between them. CDR1 KGHDR and CDR2 SFDVKD come from the germline V gene. This CDR3 has 16 amino acids. Here the CDR3 DNA reads TGTGCCACCAGTGATTGGCGAGCTAGTGGCACAGATACGCAGTATTTT. This gives the protein CATSDWRASGTDTQYF.

The rearrangement uses TRBV30 and TRBJ2-2; 7 bases match TRBD1. V dropped 2 bases and J dropped 3; count of bases not matched to a gene: 3. Looked up from germline, CDR1 is GTSNPN and CDR2 is SVGIG (reference sequence). This CDR3 comprises 14 residues. The chain's CDR3 is CAWSRGLDTGELFF. As DNA, the CDR3 is TGTGCCTGGAGTAGGGGGCTTGACACCGGGGAGCTGTTTTTT. Looking up the rest from reference TRBV30 and TRBJ2-2 gives the full variable domain: SQTIHQWPATLVQPVGSPLSLECTVEGTSNPNLYWYRQAAGRGLQLLFYSVGIGQISSEVPQNLSASRPQDRQFILSSKKLLLSDSGFYLCAWSRGLDTGELFFGEGSRLTVL.

This chain uses TRBV24-1 with TRBJ2-7; 11 bases match TRBD2. V dropped 5 bases and J dropped 0; count of bases not matched to a gene: 5. The CDR3 covers 16 residues. Germline V gene lookup returns CDR1 KGHDR and CDR2 SFDVKD. The CDR3 region has the DNA TGTGCCACCAGTGGCGGCGGACTAGCGGGCTCCTACGAGCAGTACTTC. This translates into CATSGGGLAGSYEQYF.